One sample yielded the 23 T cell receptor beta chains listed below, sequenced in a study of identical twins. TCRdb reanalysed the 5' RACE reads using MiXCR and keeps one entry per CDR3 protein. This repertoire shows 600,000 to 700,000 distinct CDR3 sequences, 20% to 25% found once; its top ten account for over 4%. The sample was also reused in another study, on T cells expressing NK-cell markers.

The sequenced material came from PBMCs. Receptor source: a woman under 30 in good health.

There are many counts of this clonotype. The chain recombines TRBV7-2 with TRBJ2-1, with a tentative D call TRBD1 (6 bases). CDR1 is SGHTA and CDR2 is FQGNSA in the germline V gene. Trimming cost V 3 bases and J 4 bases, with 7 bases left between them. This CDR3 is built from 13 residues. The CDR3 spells CASSLQGYNEQFF. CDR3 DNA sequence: TGTGCCAGCAGCTTGCAGGGGTACAATGAGCAGTTCTTC.

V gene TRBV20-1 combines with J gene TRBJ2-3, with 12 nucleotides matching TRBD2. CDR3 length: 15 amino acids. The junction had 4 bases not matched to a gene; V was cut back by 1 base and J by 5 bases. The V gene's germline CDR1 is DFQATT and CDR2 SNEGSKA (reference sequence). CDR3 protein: CSARGLAGGKDTQYF. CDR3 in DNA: TGCAGTGCTAGAGGGCTAGCGGGAGGGAAAGATACGCAGTATTTT.

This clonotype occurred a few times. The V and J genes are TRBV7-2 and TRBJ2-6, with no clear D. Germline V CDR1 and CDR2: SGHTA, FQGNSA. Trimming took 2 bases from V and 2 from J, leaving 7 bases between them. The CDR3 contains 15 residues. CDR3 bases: TGTGCCAGCAGCTTAATGGCCGCTGGGGCCAACGTCCTGACTTTC. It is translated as CASSLMAAGANVLTF.

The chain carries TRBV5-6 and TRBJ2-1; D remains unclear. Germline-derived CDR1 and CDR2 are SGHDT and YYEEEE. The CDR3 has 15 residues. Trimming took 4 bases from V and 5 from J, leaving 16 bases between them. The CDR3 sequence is CASSPISGNHNEQFF. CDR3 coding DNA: TGTGCCAGCAGCCCAATTAGTGGGAACCACAATGAGCAGTTCTTC.

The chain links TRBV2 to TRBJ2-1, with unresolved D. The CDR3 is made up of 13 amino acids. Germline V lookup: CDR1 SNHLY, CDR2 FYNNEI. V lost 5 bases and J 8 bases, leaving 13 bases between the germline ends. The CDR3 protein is CASSPDLWDEQFF. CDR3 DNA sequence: TGTGCCAGCAGTCCGGACCTTTGGGATGAGCAGTTCTTC.

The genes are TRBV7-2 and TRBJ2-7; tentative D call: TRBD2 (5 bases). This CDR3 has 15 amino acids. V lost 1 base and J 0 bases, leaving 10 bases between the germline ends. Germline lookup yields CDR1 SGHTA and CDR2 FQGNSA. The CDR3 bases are TGTGCCAGCAGCTTAGTTAGCGAGAGCTCCTACGAGCAGTACTTC. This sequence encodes CASSLVSESSYEQYF. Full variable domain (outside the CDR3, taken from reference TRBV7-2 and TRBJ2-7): GAGVSQSPSNKVTEKGKDVELRCDPISGHTALYWYRQSLGQGLEFLIYFQGNSAPDKSGLPSDRFSAERTGGSVSTLTIQRTQQEDSAVYLCASSLVSESSYEQYFGPGTRLTVT.

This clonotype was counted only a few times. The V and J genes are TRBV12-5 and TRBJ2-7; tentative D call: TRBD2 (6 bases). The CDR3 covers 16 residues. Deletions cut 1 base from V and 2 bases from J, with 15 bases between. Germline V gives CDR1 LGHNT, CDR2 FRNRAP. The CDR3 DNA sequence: TGTGCTAGTGGTTTGGACGGGACTGTACTTACCTACGAGCAGTACTTC. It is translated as CASGLDGTVLTYEQYF.

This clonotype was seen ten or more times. The CDR3 DNA reads TGTGCCAGCAGCAAGGGGTCTTCCTACGAGCAGTACTTC. Translated, it gives CASSKGSSYEQYF. This chain links TRBV25-1 with TRBJ2-7; TRBD1 is a possible D gene (5 bases). The V end lost 6 bases, the J end lost 1 base, and 10 bases lay between the germline ends. CDR1 is MGHDK, CDR2 SYGVNS, per germline. This CDR3 has 13 residues.

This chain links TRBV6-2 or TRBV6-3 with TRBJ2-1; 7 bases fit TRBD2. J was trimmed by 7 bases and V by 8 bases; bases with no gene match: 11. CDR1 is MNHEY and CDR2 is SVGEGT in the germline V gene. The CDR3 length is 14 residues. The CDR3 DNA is TGTGCCAGCCGACGGGACGGCGGGGGAAATGAGCAGTTCTTC. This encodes CASRRDGGGNEQFF.

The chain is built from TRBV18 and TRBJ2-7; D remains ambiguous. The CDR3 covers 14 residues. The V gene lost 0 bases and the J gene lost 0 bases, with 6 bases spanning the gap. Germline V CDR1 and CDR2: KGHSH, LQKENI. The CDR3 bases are TGTGCCAGCTCACCACCCTACAACTCCTACGAGCAGTACTTC. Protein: CASSPPYNSYEQYF.

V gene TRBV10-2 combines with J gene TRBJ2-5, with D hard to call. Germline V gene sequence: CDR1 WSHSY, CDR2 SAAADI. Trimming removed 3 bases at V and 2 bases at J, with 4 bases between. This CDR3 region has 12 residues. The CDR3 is CASSESQETQYF. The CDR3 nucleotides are TGCGCCAGCAGTGAATCGCAAGAGACCCAGTACTTC.

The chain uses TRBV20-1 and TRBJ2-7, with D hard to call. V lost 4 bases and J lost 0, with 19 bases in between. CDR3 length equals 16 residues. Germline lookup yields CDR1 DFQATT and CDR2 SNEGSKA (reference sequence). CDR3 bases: TGCAGTGCTAATCCAGCTAACGCGGCAAGCTCCTACGAGCAGTACTTC. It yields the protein CSANPANAASSYEQYF.

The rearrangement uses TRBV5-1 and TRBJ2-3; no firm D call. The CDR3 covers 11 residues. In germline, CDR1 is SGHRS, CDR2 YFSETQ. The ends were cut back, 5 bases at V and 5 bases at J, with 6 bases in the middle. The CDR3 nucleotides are TGCGCCAGCAGGGGTGAAGATACGCAGTATTTT. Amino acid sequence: CASRGEDTQYF.

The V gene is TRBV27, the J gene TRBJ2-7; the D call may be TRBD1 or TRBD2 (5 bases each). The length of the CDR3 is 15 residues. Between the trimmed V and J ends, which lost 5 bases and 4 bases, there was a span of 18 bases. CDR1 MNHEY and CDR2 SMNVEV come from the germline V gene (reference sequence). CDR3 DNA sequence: TGTGCCAGCAGTCCCCTCTATAGGGGAGAATACGAGCAGTACTTC. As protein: CASSPLYRGEYEQYF.

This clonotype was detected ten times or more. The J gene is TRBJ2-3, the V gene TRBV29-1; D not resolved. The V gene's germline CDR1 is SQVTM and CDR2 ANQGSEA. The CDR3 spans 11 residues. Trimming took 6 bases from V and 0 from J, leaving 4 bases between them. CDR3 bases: TGCAGCGTCCTTAGCACAGATACGCAGTATTTT. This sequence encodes CSVLSTDTQYF.

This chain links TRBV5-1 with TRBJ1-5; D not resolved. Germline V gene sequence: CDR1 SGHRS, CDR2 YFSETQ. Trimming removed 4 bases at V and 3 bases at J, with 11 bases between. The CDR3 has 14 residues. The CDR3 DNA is TGCGCCAGCAGCGCGGGTCTAGCCAATCAGCCCCAGCATTTT. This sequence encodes CASSAGLANQPQHF.

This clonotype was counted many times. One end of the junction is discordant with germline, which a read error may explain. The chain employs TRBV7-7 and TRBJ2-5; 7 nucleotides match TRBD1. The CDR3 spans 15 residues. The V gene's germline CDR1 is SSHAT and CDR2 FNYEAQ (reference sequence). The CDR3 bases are TGTGCTAGCAGCTTAGGGGGCGCGGTGCAAGAGACCCAGTACTTC. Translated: CASSLGGAVQETQYF.

The CDR3 bases are TGTGCCAGCAGGTTCAGCGGGAGGTCCTACGAGCAGTACTTC. It yields the protein CASRFSGRSYEQYF. V and J are TRBV2 and TRBJ2-7; TRBD2 aligns across 9 bases. J gave up 1 base and V 6 bases, and 4 bases lay outside the gene matches. The CDR3 runs to 14 residues. Germline V gene lookup returns CDR1 SNHLY and CDR2 FYNNEI.

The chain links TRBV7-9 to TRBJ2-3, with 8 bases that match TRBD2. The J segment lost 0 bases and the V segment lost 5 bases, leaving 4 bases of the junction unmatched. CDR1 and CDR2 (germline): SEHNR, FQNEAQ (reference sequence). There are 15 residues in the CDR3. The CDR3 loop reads CASSTSGQSTDTQYF. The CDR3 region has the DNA TGTGCCAGCAGCACTAGCGGCCAAAGCACAGATACGCAGTATTTT.

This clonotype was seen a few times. The CDR3 loop reads CATSDPGQGDREQFF. The DNA for the CDR3 is TGTGCCACCAGTGACCCGGGACAGGGGGATCGTGAGCAGTTCTTC. The chain has TRBV24-1 and TRBJ2-1; 11 bases line up with TRBD1. Germline V lookup: CDR1 KGHDR, CDR2 SFDVKD. This CDR3 comprises 15 residues. Losses at the gene ends were 4 bases for V and 9 bases for J; bases not matched to a gene: 7.

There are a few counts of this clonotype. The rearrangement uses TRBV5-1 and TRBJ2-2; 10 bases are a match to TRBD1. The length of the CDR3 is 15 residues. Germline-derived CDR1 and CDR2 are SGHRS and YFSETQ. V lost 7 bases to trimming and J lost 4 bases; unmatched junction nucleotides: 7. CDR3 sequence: CASQTRQGATGELFF. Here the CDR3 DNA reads TGCGCCAGCCAAACGAGACAGGGGGCCACCGGGGAGCTGTTTTTT.

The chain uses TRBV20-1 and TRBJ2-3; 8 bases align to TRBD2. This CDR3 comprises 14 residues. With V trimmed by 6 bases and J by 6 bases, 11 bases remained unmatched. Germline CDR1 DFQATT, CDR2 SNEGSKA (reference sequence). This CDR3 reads CSATSGRRGDTQYF. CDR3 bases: TGCAGTGCCACCAGCGGGAGAAGGGGGGATACGCAGTATTTT.

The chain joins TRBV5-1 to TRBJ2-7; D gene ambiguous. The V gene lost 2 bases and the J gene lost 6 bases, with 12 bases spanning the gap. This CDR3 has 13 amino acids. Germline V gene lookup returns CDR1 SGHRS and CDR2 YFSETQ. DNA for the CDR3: TGCGCCAGCAGCTTCAACCCAGGTGGCGAGCAGTACTTC. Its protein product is CASSFNPGGEQYF.